A selection of T cell receptor beta chains follows, all from one sample in a study of molecular identifiers for immune sequencing clone quantification. TCRdb reanalysed the PCR reads using MiXCR and keeps one entry per CDR3 protein. This table has fewer than 350,000 distinct CDR3 sequences, about a fifth appearing once. Sample: naive CD8+ T cells from blood, with Jurkat cell RNA spiked in. These receptors came from a human donor in good health. Some libraries in this study had Jurkat cell RNA spiked in. Both conserved end residues are part of each CDR3. The order of the fields is J gene, V gene, D gene, clone size, CDR3 protein, CDR3 DNA. A D gene is named only where the DNA matches it firmly. Expanded clones get a size class; other rows say once, few or many, or leave the size out.

TRBJ1-1 TRBV4-3 - many CASSQDSGTEAFF TGCGCCAGCAGCCAAGATTCAGGCACTGAAGCTTTCTTT
TRBJ2-7 TRBV20-1 TRBD2 many CSARPLTPTSGGYEQYF TGCAGTGCTAGACCGTTAACCCCAACTAGCGGGGGGTACGAGCAGTACTTC
TRBJ2-3 TRBV9 - few CASSSNRGTIWSTQYF TGTGCCAGCAGCTCAAATCGGGGGACGATTTGGAGTACGCAGTATTTT
TRBJ1-5 TRBV28 - - CASGTVGGSQPQHF TGTGCCAGCGGTACAGTTGGGGGTTCTCAGCCCCAGCATTTT
TRBJ2-3 TRBV12-3/TRBV12-4 TRBD1 - CASRPDRWGTDTQYF TGTGCCAGCAGGCCGGACAGGTGGGGCACAGATACGCAGTATTTT
TRBJ2-1 TRBV6-2/TRBV6-3 - many CASSLGNEQFF TGTGCCAGCAGTTTGGGTAATGAGCAGTTCTTC
TRBJ1-1 TRBV27 - - CASESRQQGTESFF TGTGCCAGCGAGAGTAGGCAGCAAGGGACTGAATCTTTCTTT
TRBJ1-1 TRBV5-6 - many CASRLMGGTEAFF TGTGCCAGCAGACTGATGGGGGGCACTGAAGCTTTCTTT
TRBJ2-3 TRBV5-6 - few CASSLSEAVDTQYF TGTGCCAGCAGCTTGTCCGAGGCCGTGGATACGCAGTATTTT
TRBJ2-3 TRBV20-1 TRBD2 many CSARDLREITDTQYF TGCAGTGCTAGAGATTTGCGGGAGATCACAGATACGCAGTATTTT
TRBJ2-3 TRBV6-2/TRBV6-3 - once CASSPDSPTQYF TGTGCCAGCAGTCCTGACAGTCCCACGCAGTATTTT
TRBJ2-3 TRBV4-1 - few CASSLQTRGVVADTDTQYF TGCGCCAGCAGCCTCCAGACCCGAGGAGTTGTAGCGGACACAGATACGCAGTATTTT
TRBJ2-3 TRBV12-3/TRBV12-4 - many CASSPYTDTQYF TGTGCCAGCAGTCCGTACACAGATACGCAGTATTTT
TRBJ2-6 TRBV7-2 TRBD2 many CASSFGLAGLAGANVLTF TGTGCCAGCAGCTTCGGACTAGCGGGCCTAGCTGGGGCCAACGTCCTGACTTTC
TRBJ1-1 TRBV7-9 TRBD1 few CASSPGDRGTEAFF TGTGCCAGCAGCCCTGGAGACAGGGGCACTGAAGCTTTCTTT